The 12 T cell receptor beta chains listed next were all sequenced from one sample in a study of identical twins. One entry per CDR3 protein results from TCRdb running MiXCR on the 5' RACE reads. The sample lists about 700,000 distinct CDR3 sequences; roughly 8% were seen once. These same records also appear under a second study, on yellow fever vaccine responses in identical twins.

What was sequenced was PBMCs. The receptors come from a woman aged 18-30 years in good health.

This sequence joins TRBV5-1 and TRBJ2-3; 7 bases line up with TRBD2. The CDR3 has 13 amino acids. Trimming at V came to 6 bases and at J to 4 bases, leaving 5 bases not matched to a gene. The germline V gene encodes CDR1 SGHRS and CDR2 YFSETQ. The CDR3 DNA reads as TGCGCCAGCATGTTTGCGGGGGCAGATACGCAGTATTTT. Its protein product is CASMFAGADTQYF.

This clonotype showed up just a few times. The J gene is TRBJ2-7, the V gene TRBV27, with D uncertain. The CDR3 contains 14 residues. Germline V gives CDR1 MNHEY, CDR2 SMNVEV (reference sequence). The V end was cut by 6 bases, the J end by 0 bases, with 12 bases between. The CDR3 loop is CASRPRWDSYEQYF. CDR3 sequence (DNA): TGTGCCAGCAGACCCCGGTGGGACTCCTACGAGCAGTACTTC.

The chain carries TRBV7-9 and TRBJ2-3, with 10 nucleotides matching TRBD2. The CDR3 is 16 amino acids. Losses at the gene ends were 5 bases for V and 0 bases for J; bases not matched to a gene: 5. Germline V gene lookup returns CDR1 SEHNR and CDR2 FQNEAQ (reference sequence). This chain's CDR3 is CASSTKREGSTDTQYF. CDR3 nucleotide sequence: TGTGCCAGCAGCACCAAGCGGGAGGGGAGCACAGATACGCAGTATTTT.

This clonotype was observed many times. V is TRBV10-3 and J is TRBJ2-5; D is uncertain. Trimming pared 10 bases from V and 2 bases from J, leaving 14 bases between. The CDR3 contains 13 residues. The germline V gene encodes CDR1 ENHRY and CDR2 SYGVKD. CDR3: CATGSTNQETQYF. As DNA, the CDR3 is TGTGCCACAGGCTCCACGAATCAAGAGACCCAGTACTTC.

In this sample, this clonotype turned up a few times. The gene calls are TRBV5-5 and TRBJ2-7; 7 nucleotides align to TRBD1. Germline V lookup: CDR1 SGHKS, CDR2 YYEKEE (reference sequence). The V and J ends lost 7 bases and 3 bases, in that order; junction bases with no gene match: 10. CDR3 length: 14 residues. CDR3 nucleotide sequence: TGTGCCAGCTTTGAAAGGACAGGCCGCTACGAGCAGTACTTC. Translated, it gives CASFERTGRYEQYF.

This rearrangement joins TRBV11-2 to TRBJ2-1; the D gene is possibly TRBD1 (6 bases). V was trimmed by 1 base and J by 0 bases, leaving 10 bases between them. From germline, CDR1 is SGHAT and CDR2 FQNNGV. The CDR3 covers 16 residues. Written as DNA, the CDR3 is TGTGCCAGCAGCTTAGTTCAACAGGGCTCCTACAATGAGCAGTTCTTC. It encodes CASSLVQQGSYNEQFF.

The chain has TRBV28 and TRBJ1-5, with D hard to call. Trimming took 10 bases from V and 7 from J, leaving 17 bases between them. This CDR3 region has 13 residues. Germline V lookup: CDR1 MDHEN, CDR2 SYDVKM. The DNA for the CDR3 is TGTGCCACATCCTTCGCCCGCGGGCAGCCCCAGCATTTT. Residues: CATSFARGQPQHF.

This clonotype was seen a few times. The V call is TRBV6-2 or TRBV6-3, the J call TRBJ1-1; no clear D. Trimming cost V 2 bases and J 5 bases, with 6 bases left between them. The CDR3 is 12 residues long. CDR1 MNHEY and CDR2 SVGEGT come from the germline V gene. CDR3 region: CASSYPATEAFF. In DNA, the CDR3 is TGTGCCAGCAGTTACCCCGCTACTGAAGCTTTCTTT.

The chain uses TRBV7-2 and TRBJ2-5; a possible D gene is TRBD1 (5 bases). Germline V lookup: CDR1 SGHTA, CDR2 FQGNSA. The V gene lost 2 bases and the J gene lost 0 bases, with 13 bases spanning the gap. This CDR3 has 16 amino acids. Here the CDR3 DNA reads TGTGCCAGCAGCTTACTCGACAGTCAGTACCAAGAGACCCAGTACTTC. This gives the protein CASSLLDSQYQETQYF.

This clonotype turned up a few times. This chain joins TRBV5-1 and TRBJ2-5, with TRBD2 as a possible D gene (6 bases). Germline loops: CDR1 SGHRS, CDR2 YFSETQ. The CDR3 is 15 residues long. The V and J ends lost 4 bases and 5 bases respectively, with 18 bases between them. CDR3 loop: CASSNHSGLIETQYF. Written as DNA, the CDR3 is TGCGCCAGCAGCAACCATAGCGGTTTAATTGAGACCCAGTACTTC.

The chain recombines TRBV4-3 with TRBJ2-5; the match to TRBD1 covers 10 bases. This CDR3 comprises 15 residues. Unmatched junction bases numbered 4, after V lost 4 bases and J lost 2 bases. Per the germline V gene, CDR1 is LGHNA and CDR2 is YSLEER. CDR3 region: CASSPDRGRQETQYF. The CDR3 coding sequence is TGCGCCAGCAGCCCTGACAGGGGGCGTCAAGAGACCCAGTACTTC.

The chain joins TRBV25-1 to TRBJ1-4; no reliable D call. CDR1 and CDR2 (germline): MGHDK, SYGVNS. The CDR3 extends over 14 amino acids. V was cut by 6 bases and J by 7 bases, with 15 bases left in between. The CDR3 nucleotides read TGTGCCAGCAGCCCTGTTTGGGAGGGTGAAAAACTGTTTTTT. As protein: CASSPVWEGEKLFF.